A single sample is the source of the 25 T cell receptor beta chains below, sequenced in a study of blood T cell repertoires in COVID-19. This table comes from immunoSEQ multiplex PCR, and its TCRdb copy is limited to in-frame clones, with some not included. The repertoire includes around 130,000 clones, approximately 84% of them detected once, and around 3.7% sits in the top ten. Sequencing was done on a sample of PBMCs or T cells enriched from blood (not recorded which). These receptors came from a woman aged 50 to 60 with acute COVID-19.

In nucleotides, the CDR3 is TGTGCCAGCAGAGGGGGCAGCTCCTACAATGAGCAGTTCTTC. It translates to CASRGGSSYNEQFF. This rearrangement joins TRBV13 to TRBJ2-1; 7 positions match TRBD1. This CDR3 is 14 amino acids long. The V and J ends lost 6 bases and 0 bases, in that order; junction bases with no gene match: 2. Germline CDR1 and CDR2: PRHDT and FYEKMQ (reference sequence).

The rearrangement uses TRBV7-2 and TRBJ1-2; 11 bases are a match to TRBD1. Trimming cost V 5 bases and J 8 bases; bases outside gene matches: 7. The CDR3 runs 14 residues. The germline gives CDR1 SGHTA, CDR2 FQGNSA. The CDR3 spells CASSPGTGGRGYTF. As DNA, the CDR3 is TGTGCCAGCAGCCCCGGGACAGGGGGTCGAGGCTACACCTTC.

V and J are TRBV29-1 and TRBJ2-7, with 8 positions matching TRBD2. This CDR3 is 15 amino acids long. Per the germline V gene, CDR1 is SQVTM and CDR2 is ANQGSEA. V lost 4 bases, J lost 1 base, and 9 bases stayed unmatched. As DNA, the CDR3 is TGCAGCGTTGGCGGTGGGACTAGGGATTCCTACGAGCAGTACTTC. It codes for CSVGGGTRDSYEQYF.

This clone was counted once. The V call is TRBV27, the J call TRBJ2-7; possibly TRBD1 for D (6 bases). The CDR3 runs to 13 residues. V lost 5 bases to trimming and J lost 4 bases, with 12 bases between them. The germline V gene has CDR1 MNHEY and CDR2 SMNVEV (reference sequence). CDR3: CASSVGGRYEQYF. The CDR3 DNA follows: TGTGCCAGCAGTGTTGGGGGCAGGTACGAGCAGTACTTC.

To note about this clone: Other DNA sequences in the sample encode the same CDR3. The chain joins TRBV19 to TRBJ2-7; TRBD1 aligns across 11 bases. The CDR3 spans 12 residues. The V and J ends lost 9 bases and 5 bases, in that order; junction bases with no gene match: 3. The germline V gene has CDR1 LNHDA and CDR2 SQIVND (reference sequence). CDR3 sequence reads: CASEDRGHEQYF. Here the CDR3 DNA reads TGTGCCAGCGAGGACAGGGGGCACGAGCAGTACTTC.

This clone occurred once. The rearrangement uses TRBV19 and TRBJ2-7; 12 positions agree with TRBD1. Unmatched junction bases numbered 8, after V lost 6 bases and J lost 5 bases. The length of the CDR3 is 15 residues. Germline values: CDR1 LNHDA, CDR2 SQIVND (reference sequence). The CDR3 region has the DNA TGTGCCAGTAGCTTAGGGACAGGGGGCAGCGACGAGCAGTACTTC. Encoded protein: CASSLGTGGSDEQYF. The entire variable domain, with the rest obtained from reference TRBV19 and TRBJ2-7, is as follows: DGGITQSPKYLFRKEGQNVTLSCEQNLNHDAMYWYRQDPGQGLRLIYYSQIVNDFQKGDIAEGYSVSREKKESFPLTVTSAQKNPTAFYLCASSLGTGGSDEQYFGPGTRLTVT.

For the CDR3, the DNA is TGTGCCAGCAGCGTCGGGGGACTGACCTACGAGCAGTACTTC. Translating gives CASSVGGLTYEQYF. The chain recombines TRBV9 with TRBJ2-7; a possible D gene is TRBD2 (6 bases). The V and J ends lost 2 bases and 2 bases respectively, with 11 bases between them. Germline CDR1 and CDR2: SGDLS and YYNGEE. CDR3 length equals 14 residues.

The CDR3 loop is CASGTVPSKNIQYF. In nucleotides, the CDR3 is TGTGCCAGCGGGACAGTCCCCTCCAAAAACATTCAGTACTTC. The rearrangement uses TRBV28 and TRBJ2-4, with 7 positions matching TRBD1. Trimming removed 8 bases from V and 2 bases from J; junction bases left unmatched: 6. In germline, CDR1 is MDHEN, CDR2 SYDVKM. The CDR3 covers 14 residues.

The chain employs TRBV7-3 and TRBJ2-7, with 10 nucleotides matching TRBD2. The CDR3 extends over 14 amino acids. V lost 2 bases and J lost 2; bases outside the gene matches: 0. CDR1 and CDR2 from the germline V gene are SGHTA and FQGTGA. CDR3 sequence: CASSLLAGAYEQYF. CDR3 sequence (DNA): TGTGCCAGCAGCTTACTAGCGGGAGCCTACGAGCAGTACTTC.

The rearrangement links TRBV6-5 to TRBJ1-4; tentatively, D is TRBD1 (6 bases). V was cut by 2 bases and J by 10 bases, with 14 bases left in between. CDR1 MNHEY and CDR2 SVGAGI come from the germline V gene. The CDR3 is made up of 14 amino acids. CDR3 region: CASSYLRGAGKLFF. In DNA form, the CDR3 reads TGTGCCAGCAGTTACCTCAGGGGTGCAGGAAAACTGTTTTTT.

The chain couples TRBV27 to TRBJ2-3, with D possibly matching TRBD2 (5 bases). The V and J ends lost 5 bases and 4 bases respectively, with 16 bases between them. The CDR3 loop spans 15 amino acids. Per germline, CDR1 MNHEY and CDR2 SMNVEV (reference sequence). CDR3 protein: CASSADGVRADTQYF. CDR3 bases: TGTGCCAGCAGTGCGGACGGGGTTCGGGCAGATACGCAGTATTTT.

J is TRBJ1-5 and V is TRBV5-8; TRBD1 might be the D (6 bases). The CDR3 is 17 residues long. V was trimmed by 3 bases and J by 2 bases, leaving 18 bases between them. Germline V CDR1 and CDR2: SGHTS, YDEGEE. CDR3 coding DNA: TGTGCCAGCAGCTCCTTAACAGGGATCATGCGCAATCAGCCCCAGCATTTT. Translated, it gives CASSSLTGIMRNQPQHF.

The chain has TRBV7-3 and TRBJ1-1, with 8 bases aligning to TRBD1. Germline V gives CDR1 SGHTA, CDR2 FQGTGA. The CDR3 length is 14 residues. Trimming at V came to 6 bases and at J to 3 bases, leaving 6 bases not matched to a gene. The CDR3 DNA follows: TGTGCCAGCAGGTTGACAGGGGTGGACACTGAAGCTTTCTTT. This sequence encodes CASRLTGVDTEAFF.

The CDR3 region has the DNA TGTGCCAGCAGCCAAGTCTTTTCGGACACCGGGGAGCTGTTTTTT. It translates to CASSQVFSDTGELFF. This rearrangement joins TRBV3-1 (or the pseudogene TRBV3-2) to TRBJ2-2, with D uncertain. V shed 1 base and J shed 3 bases, with 9 bases lying between them. From germline, CDR1 is LGHDT and CDR2 YNNKEL (reference sequence). CDR3 length: 15 amino acids.

The chain uses TRBV19 and TRBJ2-1, with a weak D call TRBD2 (5 bases). CDR1 LNHDA and CDR2 SQIVND come from the germline V gene (reference sequence). CDR3 length: 17 residues. Deletions cut 0 bases from V and 4 bases from J, with 16 bases between. CDR3 protein: CASSIDPRAAQYNEQFF. The DNA for the CDR3 is TGTGCCAGTAGTATAGATCCGAGAGCGGCCCAGTACAATGAGCAGTTCTTC. Full variable domain (missing parts from reference TRBV19 and TRBJ2-1): DGGITQSPKYLFRKEGQNVTLSCEQNLNHDAMYWYRQDPGQGLRLIYYSQIVNDFQKGDIAEGYSVSREKKESFPLTVTSAQKNPTAFYLCASSIDPRAAQYNEQFFGPGTRLTVL.

The chain links TRBV19 to TRBJ1-3, with D hard to call. Germline V gene data show CDR1 as LNHDA and CDR2 as SQIVND (reference sequence). V lost 4 bases and J 0 bases, leaving 7 bases between the germline ends. This CDR3 has 14 residues. The CDR3 DNA sequence: TGTGCCAGTAGTACCTATGACTCTGGAAACACCATATATTTT. This gives the protein CASSTYDSGNTIYF.

The chain joins TRBV19 to TRBJ1-5, with 7 positions matching TRBD1. Germline V gene data show CDR1 as LNHDA and CDR2 as SQIVND (reference sequence). Trimming removed 6 bases from V and 3 bases from J; junction bases left unmatched: 5. The CDR3 has 14 residues. In DNA, the CDR3 is TGTGCCAGTAGAGGGACAGCCCTCAATCAGCCCCAGCATTTT. Its protein product is CASRGTALNQPQHF.

The CDR3 DNA is TGTGCCAGCAGCGTAGTTGGCGGGAGTAATCTTAATGAGCAGTTCTTC. Translation gives CASSVVGGSNLNEQFF. The chain couples TRBV9 to TRBJ2-1, with 7 bases matching TRBD2. Germline CDR1 reads SGDLS; CDR2 reads YYNGEE. The CDR3 length is 16 residues. The V segment lost 0 bases and the J segment 7 bases; nucleotides outside the gene matches: 10.

This clone occurred once. This chain joins TRBV4-3 and TRBJ2-2; no reliable D call. CDR1 and CDR2 (germline): LGHNA, YSLEER. This CDR3 is 16 amino acids long. V lost 2 bases and J 7 bases, leaving 17 bases between the germline ends. The CDR3 sequence: CASSQTLGGRDGELFF. The CDR3 nucleotides are TGCGCCAGCAGCCAAACCCTTGGTGGGCGAGACGGGGAGCTGTTTTTT.

This sequence joins TRBV5-4 and TRBJ1-1, with 7 bases identical to TRBD1. Germline CDR1 SGHNT, CDR2 YYREEE (reference sequence). The length of the CDR3 is 15 residues. Unmatched junction bases numbered 7, after V lost 4 bases and J lost 1 base. The CDR3 bases are TGTGCCAGCAGCCCTCCAGACAGGGCGAACACTGAAGCTTTCTTT. Its translation is CASSPPDRANTEAFF.

The CDR3 region has the DNA TGTGCCAGAAGCTTGTTCCCAGGGAGGGACTATGGCTACACCTTC. This gives the protein CARSLFPGRDYGYTF. The V and J genes are TRBV5-3 and TRBJ1-2, with D tentatively TRBD1 (5 bases). TRBV5-3 carries the ORF label, with uncertain function. Trimming left V 1 base short and J 3 bases short, with 13 bases between. The CDR3 spans 15 residues.

V and J are TRBV30 and TRBJ2-2; D is possibly TRBD2 (6 bases). V gave up 6 bases and J gave up 5 bases, with 13 bases separating them. Germline lookup yields CDR1 GTSNPN and CDR2 SVGIG (reference sequence). The CDR3 runs 13 residues. The CDR3, as DNA: TGTGCCTGCAGAAGGGGAGGAACCGGGGAGCTGTTTTTT. It specifies CACRRGGTGELFF.

This sequence joins TRBV4-1 and TRBJ1-1; no clear D gene. The CDR3 totals 16 residues. Deletions cut 4 bases from V and 2 bases from J, with 17 bases between. Germline V gene sequence: CDR1 MGHRA, CDR2 YSYEKL. CDR3: CASSRSSSLLNTEAFF. Here the CDR3 DNA reads TGCGCCAGCAGCCGCAGTTCCTCCCTCCTCAACACTGAAGCTTTCTTT.

The chain joins TRBV4-1 to TRBJ1-5; D possibly corresponds to TRBD1 (6 bases). The CDR3 has 17 residues. The germline V gene has CDR1 MGHRA and CDR2 YSYEKL. The germline V and J ends were trimmed by 1 base and 0 bases, with 13 bases remaining between them. CDR3 sequence (DNA): TGCGCCAGCAGCCAAGCCCCTTCGGACAGTAGCAATCAGCCCCAGCATTTT. It translates to CASSQAPSDSSNQPQHF.

This chain connects TRBV3-1 (or the pseudogene TRBV3-2) to TRBJ2-1; 11 bases fit TRBD2. Per the germline V gene, CDR1 is LGHDT and CDR2 is YNNKEL (reference sequence). This CDR3 is 16 amino acids long. J lost 10 bases, V lost 1 base, and 9 bases had no gene match. As DNA, the CDR3 is TGTGCCAGCAGCCAAGGGGGTAGCGGGAGGGCAGGGGAGCAGTTCTTC. This translates into CASSQGGSGRAGEQFF.